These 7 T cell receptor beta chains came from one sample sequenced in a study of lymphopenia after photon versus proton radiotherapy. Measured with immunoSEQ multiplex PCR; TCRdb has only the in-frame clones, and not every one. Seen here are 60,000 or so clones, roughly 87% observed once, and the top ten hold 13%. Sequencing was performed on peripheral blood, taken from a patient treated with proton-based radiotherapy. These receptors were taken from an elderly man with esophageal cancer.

CDR3 in DNA: TGCGCCAGCAGCCACGCAGAAACTAGCACAGATACGCAGTATTTT. It translates to CASSHAETSTDTQYF. The chain joins TRBV4-3 to TRBJ2-3; no reliable D call. There are 15 residues in the CDR3. V was pared by 3 bases and J by 0 bases, with 10 bases between. CDR1 and CDR2 (germline): LGHNA, YSLEER.

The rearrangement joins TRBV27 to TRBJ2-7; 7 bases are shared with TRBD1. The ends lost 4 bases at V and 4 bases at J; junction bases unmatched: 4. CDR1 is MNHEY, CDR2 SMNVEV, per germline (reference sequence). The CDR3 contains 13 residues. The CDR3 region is CASSSEQGYEQYF. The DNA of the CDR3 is TGTGCCAGCAGTTCCGAACAGGGGTACGAGCAGTACTTC.

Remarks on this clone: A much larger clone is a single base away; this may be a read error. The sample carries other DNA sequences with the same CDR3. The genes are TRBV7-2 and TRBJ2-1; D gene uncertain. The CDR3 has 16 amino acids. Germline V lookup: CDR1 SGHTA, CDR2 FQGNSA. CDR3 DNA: TGTGCCAGCAGCTTAGCTGGGGTCCTCTCCTACAATGAACAGTTCTTC. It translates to CASSLAGVLSYNEQFF.

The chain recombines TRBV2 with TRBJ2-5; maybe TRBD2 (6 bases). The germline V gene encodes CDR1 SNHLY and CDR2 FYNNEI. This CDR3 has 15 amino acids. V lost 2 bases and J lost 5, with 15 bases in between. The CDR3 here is CASSELTGAGETQYF. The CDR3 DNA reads TGTGCCAGCAGTGAATTGACCGGGGCGGGGGAGACCCAGTACTTC.

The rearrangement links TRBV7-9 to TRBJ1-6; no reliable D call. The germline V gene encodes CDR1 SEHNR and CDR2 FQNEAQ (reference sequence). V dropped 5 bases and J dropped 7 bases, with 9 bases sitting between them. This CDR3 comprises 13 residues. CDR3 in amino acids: CASSIGRNSPLHF. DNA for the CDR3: TGTGCCAGCAGCATTGGTCGAAATTCACCCCTCCACTTT. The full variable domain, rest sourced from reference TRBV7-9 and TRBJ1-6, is DTGVSQNPRHKITKRGQNVTFRCDPISEHNRLYWYRQTLGQGPEFLTYFQNEAQLEKSRLLSDRFSAERPKGSFSTLEIQRTEQGDSAMYLCASSIGRNSPLHFGNGTRLTVT.

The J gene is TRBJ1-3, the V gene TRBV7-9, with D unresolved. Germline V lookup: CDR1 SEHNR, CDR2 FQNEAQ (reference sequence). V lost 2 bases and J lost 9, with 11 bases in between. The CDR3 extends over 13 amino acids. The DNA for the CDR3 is TGTGCCAGCAGCTTATACGTGGAAAGCACCATATATTTT. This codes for CASSLYVESTIYF.

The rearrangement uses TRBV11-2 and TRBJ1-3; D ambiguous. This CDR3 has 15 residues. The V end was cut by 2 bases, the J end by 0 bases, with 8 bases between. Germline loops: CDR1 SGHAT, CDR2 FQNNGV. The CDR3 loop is CASSLLVSSGNTIYF. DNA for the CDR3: TGTGCCAGCAGCTTACTTGTTAGCTCTGGAAACACCATATATTTT.